These T cell receptor beta chains were read from a single sample in a study of cytomegalovirus exposure and HLA in healthy donors. Generated by immunoSEQ multiplex PCR, the TCRdb table keeps only in-frame clones and is missing some. Of about 140,000 clones in the sample, approximately 82% were seen once. The sequenced material came from PBMCs. The source of these receptors is a man aged 35 to 55 in good health and CMV-seronegative. CDR3s include the opening cysteine and the closing phenylalanine or tryptophan. D genes are given only for firm matches. Clone size is not always given. Where it is, it says once, few, many or a class for expanded clones.

>TRBV7-3|TRBJ2-1|once|.
TGTGCCAGCAGCCCCGAGGGATCTTACAATGAGCAGTTCTTC
CASSPEGSYNEQFF
>TRBV28|TRBJ2-7|.|.
TGTGCCAGCAGTTTGAGGTATTACGAGCAGTACTTC
CASSLRYYEQYF
>TRBV2|TRBJ1-4|.|.
TGTGCCACCCGCGGGGGCGAAAAACTGTTTTTT
CATRGGEKLFF
>TRBV7-8|TRBJ1-2|.|TRBD1
TGTGCCAGCAGCTTAGAGGTGACAGGGGAAACGAACTATGGCTACACCTTC
CASSLEVTGETNYGYTF
>TRBV11-3|TRBJ1-2|.|.
TGTGCCAGCAGCTTCCAGGGCTATGGCTACACCTTC
CASSFQGYGYTF
>TRBV7-2|TRBJ2-1|.|TRBD1
TGTGCCAGCAGCTTTACAGGGGGCGCAGACAATGAGCAGTTCTTC
CASSFTGGADNEQFF
>TRBV15|TRBJ2-1|few|TRBD2
TGTGCCACCTGGTTAAGCGGGGGGGCTAATGAGCAGTTCTTC
CATWLSGGANEQFF
>TRBV5-6|TRBJ2-7|.|.
TGTGCCAGCAGCCCGACAGGTAACTACGAGCAGTACTTC
CASSPTGNYEQYF
>TRBV19|TRBJ2-1|.|.
TGTGCCAGTAGTATAGATCGACCAGGGTTGGCCCTAAATGAGCAGTTCTTC
CASSIDRPGLALNEQFF
>TRBV7-3|TRBJ2-7|.|TRBD2
TGTGCCAGCAGCTTAGGGGGGGGGTACGAGCAGTACTTC
CASSLGGGYEQYF
>TRBV27|TRBJ2-2|once|.
TGTGCCGTCTGGGGGGGCCTGCGAACCGGGGAGCTGTTTTTT
CAVWGGLRTGELFF